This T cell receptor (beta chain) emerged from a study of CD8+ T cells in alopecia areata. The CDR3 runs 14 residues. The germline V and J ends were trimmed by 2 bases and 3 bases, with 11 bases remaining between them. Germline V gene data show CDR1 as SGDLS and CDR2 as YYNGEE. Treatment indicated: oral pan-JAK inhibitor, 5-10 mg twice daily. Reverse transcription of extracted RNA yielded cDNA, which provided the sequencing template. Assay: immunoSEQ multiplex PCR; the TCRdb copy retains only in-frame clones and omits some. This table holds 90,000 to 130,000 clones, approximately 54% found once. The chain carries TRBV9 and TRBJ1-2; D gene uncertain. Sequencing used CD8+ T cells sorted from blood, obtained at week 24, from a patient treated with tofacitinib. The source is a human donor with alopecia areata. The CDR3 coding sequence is TGTGCCAGCAGCGTGGGCCCGGACCACTATGGCTACACCTTC. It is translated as CASSVGPDHYGYTF.